The source of this TCR beta chain is a study of blood T cells in healthy people across ages. Study-wide results and limits: Per million T cells, TCR beta diversity dropped roughly linearly as age increased.

Points on this clonotype: What it recognizes is unknown. At one end, the junction sequence differs from germline, possibly due to a read error.

A second roughly 6 to 11 cycle PCR used barcoded and J-beta primers. The authors tagged each cDNA molecule using a template-switch adaptor with 12 random nucleotides. Each CDR3 protein gets one entry after TCRdb re-called the 5' RACE reads with MiXCR. The sample includes about a million distinct CDR3 sequences, around 48% of them seen just once. Input material: blood. The sequence was obtained from a man younger than 45 in good health.

This CDR3 is CASNQSPIYGYTF. The CDR3 bases are TGTGCCAGCAACCAATCCCCCATCTATGGCTACACCTTC. V is TRBV16 and J is TRBJ1-2; D not resolved. The CDR3 totals 13 residues. Germline loops: CDR1 KGHSY, CDR2 FQNENV.